This TCR beta chain comes out of a study of tissue T cells after allogeneic stem cell transplantation. This clone was counted between two and nine times. Clones were read by immunoSEQ multiplex PCR, and TCRdb kept only the in-frame ones, dropping some. The data hold more than 400 clones, with just over 45% observed a single time. The CDR3 runs to 14 residues. J gave up 7 bases and V 4 bases, and 9 bases lay outside the gene matches. Germline V gives CDR1 LGHDT, CDR2 YNNKEL (reference sequence). The sample consisted of skin, taken at autopsy. The chain carries TRBV3-1 (or the pseudogene TRBV3-2) and TRBJ1-2, with 7 bases lining up with TRBD1. The source is a female patient aged 35 to 75 with steroid-refractory graft-versus-host disease after an allogeneic stem cell transplant. Some T cells may have come from the graft donor. The CDR3 reads CASSRGAAGGGYTF. The CDR3 nucleotides read TGTGCCAGCAGCCGGGGCGCCGCAGGGGGTGGCTACACCTTC.